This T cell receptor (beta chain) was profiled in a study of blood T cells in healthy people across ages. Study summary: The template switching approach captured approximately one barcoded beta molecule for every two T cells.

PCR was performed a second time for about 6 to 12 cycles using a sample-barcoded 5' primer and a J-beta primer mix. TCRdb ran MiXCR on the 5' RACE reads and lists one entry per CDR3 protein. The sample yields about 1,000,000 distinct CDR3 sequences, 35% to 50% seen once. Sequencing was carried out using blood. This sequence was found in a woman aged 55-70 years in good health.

CDR3 DNA: TGCGCCAGCAGTGAAAAGGGCAGGATCTACGAGCAGTACTTC. This sequence encodes CASSEKGRIYEQYF. The chain uses TRBV10-2 and TRBJ2-7; D gene unclear. Germline lookup yields CDR1 WSHSY and CDR2 SAAADI. The CDR3 totals 14 residues. Between the trimmed V and J ends, which lost 3 bases and 3 bases, there was a span of 12 bases.